Included here is one TCR beta chain sequence, with context. The data belong to a study of shared T cell receptors in the human thymus. This CDR3 is built from 12 residues. Germline CDR1 MNHNS, CDR2 SASEGT. V shed 5 bases and J shed 10 bases, with 12 bases lying between them. The repertoire was sequenced with immunoSEQ multiplex PCR; TCRdb's copy has only in-frame clones and lacks some. The data show hundreds of thousands of clones, 80% to 90% seen once. A further study also used this sample, focusing on human thymus T cells. From that report: Donors consisted of healthy Finnish infants (having corrective surgery for congenital heart defects).

This sequence joins TRBV6-1 and TRBJ2-1; maybe TRBD2 (6 bases). Source material: thymocytes. This clonotype was obtained from a girl in the first two years of life with a congenital heart defect. Written as DNA, the CDR3 is TGTGCCAGCAGTTATGGCGGGGACGAGCAGTTCTTC. It codes for CASSYGGDEQFF.